The text below deals with one T cell receptor (beta chain). The source of the sample is a study of PD-1 blockade in classical Hodgkin lymphoma. Measured with immunoSEQ multiplex PCR; TCRdb has only the in-frame clones, and not every one. The sample includes 20,000 to 25,000 clones, 77% of them seen just once. CDR1 and CDR2 from the germline V gene are SQVTM and ANQGSEA. Trimming removed 3 bases from V and 1 base from J, with 10 bases in between. The CDR3 loop spans 13 amino acids. There was relapse after autologous stem cell transplantation in every patient, and there was variation in brentuximab vedotin exposure.

This TCR was sampled from a human donor with classical Hodgkin lymphoma. The material sequenced was peripheral blood mononuclear cells (PBMCs), taken before the second cycle of nivolumab. The chain links TRBV29-1 to TRBJ2-7; D is undetermined. CDR3 amino acids: CSVDGRSSYEQYF. The CDR3 DNA reads TGCAGCGTTGACGGACGGAGTTCCTACGAGCAGTACTTC.